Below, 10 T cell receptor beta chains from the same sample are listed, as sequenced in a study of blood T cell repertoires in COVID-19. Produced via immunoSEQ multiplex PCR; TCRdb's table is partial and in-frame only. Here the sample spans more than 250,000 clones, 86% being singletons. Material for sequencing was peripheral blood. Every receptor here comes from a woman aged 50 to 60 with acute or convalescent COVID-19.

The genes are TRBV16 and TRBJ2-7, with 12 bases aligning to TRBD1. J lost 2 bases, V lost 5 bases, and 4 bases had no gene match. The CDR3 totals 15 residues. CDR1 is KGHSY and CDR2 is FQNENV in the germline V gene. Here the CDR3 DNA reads TGTGCCAGCAGCTCGGGACAGGGGGCTGCCTACGAGCAGTACTTC. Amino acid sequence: CASSSGQGAAYEQYF.

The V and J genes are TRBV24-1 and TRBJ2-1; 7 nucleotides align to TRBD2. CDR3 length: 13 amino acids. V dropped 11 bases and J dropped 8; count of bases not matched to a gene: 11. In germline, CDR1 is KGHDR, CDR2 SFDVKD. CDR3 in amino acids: CAIGRGFADEQFF. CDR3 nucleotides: TGTGCCATAGGGAGGGGTTTTGCCGATGAGCAGTTCTTC.

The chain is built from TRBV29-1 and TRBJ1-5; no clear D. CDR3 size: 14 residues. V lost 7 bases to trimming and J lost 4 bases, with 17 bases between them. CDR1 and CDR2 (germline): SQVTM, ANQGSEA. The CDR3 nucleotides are TGCAGCGCCTCTACGGGTAGCGGGAATCAGCCCCAGCATTTT. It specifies CSASTGSGNQPQHF.

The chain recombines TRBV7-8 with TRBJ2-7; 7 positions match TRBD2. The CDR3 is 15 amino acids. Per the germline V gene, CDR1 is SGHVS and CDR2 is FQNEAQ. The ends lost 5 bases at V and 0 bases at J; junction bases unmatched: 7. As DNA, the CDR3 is TGTGCCAGCAGCGGGGGGGACTGGAGCTCCTACGAGCAGTACTTC. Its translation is CASSGGDWSSYEQYF.

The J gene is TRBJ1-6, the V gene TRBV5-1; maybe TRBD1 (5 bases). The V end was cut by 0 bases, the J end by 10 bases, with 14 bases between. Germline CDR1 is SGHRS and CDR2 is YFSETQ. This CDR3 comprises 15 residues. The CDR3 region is CASSLANGGESPLHF. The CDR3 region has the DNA TGCGCCAGCAGCTTGGCCAATGGGGGGGAATCACCCCTCCACTTT. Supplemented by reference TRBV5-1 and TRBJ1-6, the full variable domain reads KAGVTQTPRYLIKTRGQQVTLSCSPISGHRSVSWYQQTPGQGLQFLFEYFSETQRNKGNFPGRFSGRQFSNSRSEMNVSTLELGDSALYLCASSLANGGESPLHFGNGTRLTVT.

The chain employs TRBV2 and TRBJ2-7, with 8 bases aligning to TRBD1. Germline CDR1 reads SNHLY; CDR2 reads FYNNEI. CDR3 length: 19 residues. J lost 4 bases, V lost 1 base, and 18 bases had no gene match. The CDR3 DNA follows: TGTGCCAGCAGTGAAGATTTGGGGACAGGTTTAGATCATCGGTACGAGCAGTACTTC. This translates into CASSEDLGTGLDHRYEQYF.

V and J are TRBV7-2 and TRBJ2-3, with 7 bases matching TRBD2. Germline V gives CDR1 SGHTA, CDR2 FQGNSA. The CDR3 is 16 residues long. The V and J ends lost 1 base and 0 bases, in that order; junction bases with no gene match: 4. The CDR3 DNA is TGTGCCAGCAGCTTAGTGACTAGCCGTAGCACAGATACGCAGTATTTT. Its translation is CASSLVTSRSTDTQYF.

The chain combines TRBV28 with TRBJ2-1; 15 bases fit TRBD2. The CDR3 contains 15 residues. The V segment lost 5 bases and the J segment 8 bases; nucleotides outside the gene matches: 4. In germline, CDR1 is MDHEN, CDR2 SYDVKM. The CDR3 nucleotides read TGTGCCAGCAGTCCTGGGACTAGCGGGAGGCATGAGCAGTTCTTC. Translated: CASSPGTSGRHEQFF.

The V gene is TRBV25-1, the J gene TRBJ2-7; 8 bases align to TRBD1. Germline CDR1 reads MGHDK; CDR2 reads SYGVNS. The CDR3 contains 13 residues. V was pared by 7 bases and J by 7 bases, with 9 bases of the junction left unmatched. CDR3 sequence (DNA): TGTGCCAGCACCAGGACAGGGCTAAGGGAGCAGTACTTC. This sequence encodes CASTRTGLREQYF.

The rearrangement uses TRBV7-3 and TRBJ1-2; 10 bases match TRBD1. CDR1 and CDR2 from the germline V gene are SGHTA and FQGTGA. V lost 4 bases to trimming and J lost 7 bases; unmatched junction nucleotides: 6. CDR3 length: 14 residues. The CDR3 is CASSSRQGAFGYTF. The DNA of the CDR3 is TGTGCCAGCAGCTCGCGACAGGGGGCTTTTGGCTACACCTTC. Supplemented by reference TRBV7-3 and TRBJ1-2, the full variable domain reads GAGVSQTPSNKVTEKGKYVELRCDPISGHTALYWYRQSLGQGPEFLIYFQGTGAADDSGLPNDRFFAVRPEGSVSTLKIQRTERGDSAVYLCASSSRQGAFGYTFGSGTRLTVV.